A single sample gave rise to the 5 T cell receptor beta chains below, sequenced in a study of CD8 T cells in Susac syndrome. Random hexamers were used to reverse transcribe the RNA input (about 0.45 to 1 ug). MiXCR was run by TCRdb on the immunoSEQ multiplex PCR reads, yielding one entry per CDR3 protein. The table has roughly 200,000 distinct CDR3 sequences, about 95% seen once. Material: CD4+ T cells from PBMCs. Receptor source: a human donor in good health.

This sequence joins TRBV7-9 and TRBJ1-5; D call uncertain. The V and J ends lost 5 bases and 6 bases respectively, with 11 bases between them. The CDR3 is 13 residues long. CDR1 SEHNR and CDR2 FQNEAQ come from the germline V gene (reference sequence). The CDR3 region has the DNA TGTGCCAGCAGCGGATTAGCCAGTCAGCCCCAGCATTTT. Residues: CASSGLASQPQHF.

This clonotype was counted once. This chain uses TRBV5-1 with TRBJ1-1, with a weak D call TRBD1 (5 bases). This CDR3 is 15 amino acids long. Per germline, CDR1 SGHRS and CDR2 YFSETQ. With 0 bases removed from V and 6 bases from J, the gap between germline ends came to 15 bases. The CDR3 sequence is CASSLAIGARSEAFF. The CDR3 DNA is TGCGCCAGCAGCTTGGCCATCGGGGCGAGATCTGAAGCTTTCTTT.

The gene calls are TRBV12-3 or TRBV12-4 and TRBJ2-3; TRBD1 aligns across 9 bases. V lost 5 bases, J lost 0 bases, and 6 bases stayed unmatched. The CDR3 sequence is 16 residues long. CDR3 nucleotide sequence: TGTGCCAGCAGTCCCGGGACAGGGTTTAGCACAGATACGCAGTATTTT. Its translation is CASSPGTGFSTDTQYF.

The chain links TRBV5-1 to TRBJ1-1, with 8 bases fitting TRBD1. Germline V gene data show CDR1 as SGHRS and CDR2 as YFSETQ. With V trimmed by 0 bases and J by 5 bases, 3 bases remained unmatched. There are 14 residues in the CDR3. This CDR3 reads CASSLGGQATEAFF. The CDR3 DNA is TGCGCCAGCAGCTTGGGGGGACAGGCTACTGAAGCTTTCTTT.

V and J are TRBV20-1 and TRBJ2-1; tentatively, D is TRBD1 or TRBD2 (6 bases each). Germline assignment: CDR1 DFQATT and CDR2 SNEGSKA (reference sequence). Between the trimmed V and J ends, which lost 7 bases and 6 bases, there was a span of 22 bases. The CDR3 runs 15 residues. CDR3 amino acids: CSGETERRGVNEQFF. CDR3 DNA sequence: TGCAGTGGTGAGACGGAGCGGAGGGGGGTCAATGAGCAGTTCTTC.